This T cell receptor (beta chain) was observed in a study of response to subunit inactivated influenza vaccine. Whole-study results and caveats: The authors put forward the suggestion that each seasonal influenza vaccination may bring in only a limited number of new T cells.

TCRdb re-derived calls from the RT-PCR reads in MiXCR, one entry per CDR3 protein. The top ten clones hold approximately 10% of a sample with roughly 170,000 distinct CDR3 sequences, approximately 9.2% of them seen once. This CDR3 comprises 15 residues. CDR1 is SGHAT and CDR2 is FQNNGV in the germline V gene. V was cut by 3 bases and J by 1 base, with 10 bases left in between. This clonotype was recorded many times. Its antigen is undetermined. The clonotype comes from a man aged 45 to 65 who received an inactivated influenza vaccine. V usage is TRBV11-2 and J usage is TRBJ1-3; D possibly corresponds to TRBD1 (5 bases). The specimen comprised non-naive T cells sorted from PBMCs, sampled on the day of vaccination. The CDR3 DNA reads TGTGCCAGCAGCTTCTCGGCAGGGTCTGGAAACACCATATATTTT. It encodes CASSFSAGSGNTIYF.